The 19 T cell receptor beta chains listed next were all sequenced from one sample in a study of beta chain features in type 1 diabetes. Expressed TCRB transcripts were sequenced after all isolated RNA was converted to cDNA. The protocol was immunoSEQ multiplex PCR, while the TCRdb copy is restricted to in-frame clones and leaves out a portion. The sample carries about 9,400 clones, more than 75% recorded once. Sequencing was done on a sample of Tregs from blood. The receptors derive from a woman aged 18-29 years in good health.

The chain joins TRBV5-4 to TRBJ2-1; D possibly corresponds to TRBD2 (6 bases). Trimming removed 3 bases at V and 8 bases at J, with 18 bases between. CDR3 length: 15 residues. The germline CDR1 and CDR2 sequences are SGHNT and YYREEE (reference sequence). This CDR3 is CASSYRDSLRDEQFF. DNA for the CDR3: TGTGCCAGCAGCTACCGGGACTCCCTTCGGGATGAGCAGTTCTTC.

This clone was seen only once. The V call is TRBV30, the J call TRBJ2-2; weak D call: TRBD2 (5 bases). Germline CDR1 GTSNPN, CDR2 SVGIG (reference sequence). CDR3 size: 13 residues. Trimming removed 0 bases at V and 11 bases at J, with 13 bases between. This chain's CDR3 is CAWSVRVGGELFF. The CDR3 DNA reads as TGTGCCTGGAGTGTACGAGTCGGAGGAGAGCTGTTTTTT. Looking up the rest from reference TRBV30 and TRBJ2-2 gives the full variable domain: SQTIHQWPATLVQPVGSPLSLECTVEGTSNPNLYWYRQAAGRGLQLLFYSVGIGQISSEVPQNLSASRPQDRQFILSSKKLLLSDSGFYLCAWSVRVGGELFFGEGSRLTVL.

This clone appeared a single time. The chain has TRBV5-8 and TRBJ1-5; no definite D call. Per the germline V gene, CDR1 is SGHTS and CDR2 is YDEGEE. This CDR3 has 15 amino acids. The V gene lost 4 bases and the J gene lost 5 bases, with 16 bases spanning the gap. The CDR3 nucleotides read TGTGCCAGCAGCCCGAAGGGCCGGGGATATCAGCCCCAGCATTTT. Encoded protein: CASSPKGRGYQPQHF.

The rearrangement uses TRBV29-1 and TRBJ2-5; D is possibly TRBD2 (6 bases). The length of the CDR3 is 14 residues. The ends were cut back, 3 bases at V and 4 bases at J, with 15 bases in the middle. Germline V gene data show CDR1 as SQVTM and CDR2 as ANQGSEA. CDR3 region: CSVDGGSNGETQYF. The CDR3, as DNA: TGCAGCGTTGATGGGGGGTCGAATGGAGAGACCCAGTACTTC. The whole variable domain, remainder taken from reference TRBV29-1 and TRBJ2-5, is SAVISQKPSRDICQRGTSLTIQCQVDSQVTMMFWYRQQPGQSLTLIATANQGSEATYESGFVIDKFPISRPNLTFSTLTVSNMSPEDSSIYLCSVDGGSNGETQYFGPGTRLLVL.

The chain couples TRBV2 to TRBJ2-5; D might be TRBD1 (6 bases). CDR1 and CDR2 from the germline V gene are SNHLY and FYNNEI. The CDR3 length is 15 residues. Trimming left V 9 bases short and J 1 base short, with 18 bases between. The CDR3 loop is CASHYREVGQETQYF. The CDR3 region has the DNA TGTGCCAGTCATTACAGGGAAGTCGGCCAAGAGACCCAGTACTTC.

The rearrangement links TRBV5-4 to TRBJ2-5, with 8 bases that match TRBD1. In germline, CDR1 is SGHNT, CDR2 YYREEE (reference sequence). V shed 4 bases and J 4 bases; nucleotides not matched to a gene: 9. The CDR3 length is 15 residues. The CDR3 reads CASSPNPGGGETQYF. CDR3 in DNA: TGTGCCAGCAGCCCCAACCCAGGGGGCGGAGAGACCCAGTACTTC. The whole variable domain, filled in from reference TRBV5-4 and TRBJ2-5, reads ETGVTQSPTHLIKTRGQQVTLRCSSQSGHNTVSWYQQALGQGPQFIFQYYREEENGRGNFPPRFSGLQFPNYSSELNVNALELDDSALYLCASSPNPGGGETQYFGPGTRLLVL.

V gene TRBV5-1 combines with J gene TRBJ2-7; 8 nucleotides line up with TRBD1. This CDR3 has 13 amino acids. CDR1 and CDR2 from the germline V gene are SGHRS and YFSETQ. The V gene end was trimmed by 4 bases and the J gene end by 6 bases; junction bases not matched to a gene: 6. CDR3 loop: CASSSLTGGEQYF. The CDR3 region has the DNA TGCGCCAGCAGCAGCCTTACAGGGGGCGAGCAGTACTTC.

The CDR3, as DNA: TGTGCCAGCAGCTTCACTAGCGGGGCAAAGTATAGCACAGATACGCAGTATTTT. Translation: CASSFTSGAKYSTDTQYF. The rearrangement links TRBV5-6 to TRBJ2-3; 10 nucleotides align to TRBD2. CDR3 size: 18 residues. Germline CDR1 reads SGHDT; CDR2 reads YYEEEE. The J segment lost 0 bases and the V segment lost 2 bases, leaving 9 bases of the junction unmatched.

The chain has TRBV21-1 and TRBJ2-3; TRBD1 is the table's D call and was not checked against the DNA. TRBV21-1 is flagged as a pseudogene. The CDR3 has 18 residues. The CDR3: CASSKVRVRGHGSDTQYF. DNA for the CDR3: TGTGCCAGCAGCAAAGTAAGGGTCAGGGGCCACGGATCAGATACGCAGTATTTT.

This rearrangement joins TRBV7-3 to TRBJ2-1, with D perhaps matching TRBD1 (5 bases). The CDR3 has 13 amino acids. In germline, CDR1 is SGHTA, CDR2 FQGTGA. The germline V and J ends were trimmed by 2 bases and 8 bases, with 10 bases remaining between them. CDR3 DNA: TGTGCCAGCAGCTTATCATCAGGGTATGAGCAGTTCTTC. Its translation is CASSLSSGYEQFF.

J is TRBJ1-5 and V is TRBV2, with a possible D match to TRBD1 (5 bases). The CDR3 loop spans 14 amino acids. Germline V gene lookup returns CDR1 SNHLY and CDR2 FYNNEI. Trimming left V 6 bases short and J 15 bases short, with 24 bases between. CDR3 sequence: CASSGRDSYQPRHF. The CDR3 region has the DNA TGTGCCAGCAGCGGCCGGGACTCCTATCAGCCTCGGCATTTT.

The chain couples TRBV5-5 to TRBJ2-3; 10 bases are shared with TRBD1. V dropped 4 bases and J dropped 6; count of bases not matched to a gene: 14. Germline V gene data show CDR1 as SGHKS and CDR2 as YYEKEE (reference sequence). CDR3 size: 17 residues. The CDR3 DNA sequence: TGTGCCAGCAGCCAAACCGGGACAGGGGCCGTCTGGGATACGCAGTATTTT. Translated: CASSQTGTGAVWDTQYF.

This clone was counted between two and nine times. This chain joins TRBV28 and TRBJ2-7, with 10 bases matching TRBD2. The V gene's germline CDR1 is MDHEN and CDR2 SYDVKM. V lost 8 bases to trimming and J lost 13 bases; unmatched junction nucleotides: 11. The CDR3 consists of 12 residues. The chain's CDR3 is CASGRTSGGEYF. Here the CDR3 DNA reads TGTGCCAGCGGAAGGACTAGCGGAGGTGAATACTTC.

As DNA, the CDR3 is TGTGCCAGCAGTTTGCCACACTCCTACGAGCAGTACTTC. Protein sequence: CASSLPHSYEQYF. V is TRBV28 and J is TRBJ2-7; D is ambiguous. This CDR3 has 13 amino acids. Trimming cost V 3 bases and J 0 bases, with 6 bases left between them. Germline CDR1 is MDHEN and CDR2 is SYDVKM.

This clone appeared once. V gene TRBV7-6 combines with J gene TRBJ2-5; tentative D call: TRBD2 (5 bases). The germline CDR1 and CDR2 sequences are SGHVS and FNYEAQ. Trimming removed 8 bases from V and 2 bases from J, with 15 bases in between. This CDR3 has 14 residues. As DNA, the CDR3 is TGTGCCAGCGCCTTTAGCTGGGAGCAAGAGACCCAGTACTTC. Its protein product is CASAFSWEQETQYF.

This clone showed up just once. The V and J genes are TRBV27 and TRBJ1-1, with TRBD1 matching 7 bases. The CDR3 contains 15 residues. V shed 5 bases, J shed 3 bases, and the junction held 9 bases outside the gene matches. In germline, CDR1 is MNHEY, CDR2 SMNVEV (reference sequence). CDR3 in DNA: TGTGCCAGCAGTCGATCGAGGGGACAGCACACTGAAGCTTTCTTT. It encodes CASSRSRGQHTEAFF.

V is TRBV7-2 and J is TRBJ2-3; D may be TRBD2 (6 bases). CDR3 length equals 15 residues. Germline V gene sequence: CDR1 SGHTA, CDR2 FQGNSA. V lost 7 bases to trimming and J lost 0 bases, with 14 bases between them. In DNA form, the CDR3 reads TGTGCCAGCACCTCCCGGAGGGGTAGCACAGATACGCAGTATTTT. Protein sequence: CASTSRRGSTDTQYF.

The chain couples TRBV18 to TRBJ1-2, with D perhaps TRBD1 (6 bases). The V and J ends lost 0 bases and 8 bases respectively, with 10 bases between them. The CDR3 totals 13 residues. Germline CDR1 reads KGHSH; CDR2 reads LQKENI. DNA for the CDR3: TGTGCCAGCTCACCACCGGGGGCAGGGGGCTACACCTTC. It yields the protein CASSPPGAGGYTF. Full variable domain (outside the CDR3, taken from reference TRBV18 and TRBJ1-2): NAGVMQNPRHLVRRRGQEARLRCSPMKGHSHVYWYRQLPEEGLKFMVYLQKENIIDESGMPKERFSAEFPKEGPSILRIQQVVRGDSAAYFCASSPPGAGGYTFGSGTRLTVV.

CDR3: CASSLGPSTDTQYF. CDR3 nucleotides: TGTGCCAGCAGCTTAGGTCCCTCGACAGATACGCAGTATTTT. The chain carries TRBV7-7 and TRBJ2-3; no reliable D call. V was pared by 1 base and J by 3 bases, with 8 bases between. The CDR3 runs to 14 residues. Germline V gene lookup returns CDR1 SSHAT and CDR2 FNYEAQ (reference sequence).